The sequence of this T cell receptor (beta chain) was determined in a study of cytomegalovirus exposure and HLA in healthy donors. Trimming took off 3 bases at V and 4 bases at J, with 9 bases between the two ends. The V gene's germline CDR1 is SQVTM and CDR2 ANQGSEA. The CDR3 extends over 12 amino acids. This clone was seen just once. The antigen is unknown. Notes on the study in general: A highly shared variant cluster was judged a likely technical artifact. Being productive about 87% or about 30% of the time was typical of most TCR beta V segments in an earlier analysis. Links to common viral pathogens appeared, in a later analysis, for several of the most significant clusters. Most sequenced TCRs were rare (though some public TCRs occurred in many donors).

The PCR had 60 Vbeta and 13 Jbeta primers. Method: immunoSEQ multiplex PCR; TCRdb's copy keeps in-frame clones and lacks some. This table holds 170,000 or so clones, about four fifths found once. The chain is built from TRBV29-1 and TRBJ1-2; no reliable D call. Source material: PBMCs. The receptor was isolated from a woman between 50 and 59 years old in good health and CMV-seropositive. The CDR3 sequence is CSVESRFYGYTF. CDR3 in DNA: TGCAGCGTTGAGAGTCGGTTCTATGGCTACACCTTC.